This entry is about one T cell receptor (beta chain). The sample originates from a study of blood T cell repertoires in COVID-19. Cohort placement rested on clinical history that participants reported themselves. Study processing details: Using reference gene primer amplification, nucleated cell counts were estimated. Assay used: immunoSEQ multiplex PCR; TCRdb lists only in-frame clones, some missing. D and trimming were read from the DNA, whereas the V and J calls and clone size are those reported in that table. The sample lists roughly 250,000 clones, about 88% occurring once. Sample: PBMCs or T cells enriched from blood (not recorded which). This receptor was identified in a woman aged 45-65 years who had recovered from COVID-19.

For the CDR3, the DNA is TGTGCCAGCTCACCTTCGACTCGGGCACAGGATATGAACACTGAAGCTTTCTTT. Amino acids: CASSPSTRAQDMNTEAFF. The chain joins TRBV18 to TRBJ1-1; TRBD1 is a possible D gene (5 bases). CDR3 length: 18 amino acids. CDR1 and CDR2 from the germline V gene are KGHSH and LQKENI. V lost 3 bases and J lost 0, with 20 bases in between.